The 15 T cell receptor beta chains given below trace back to one sample, sequenced in a study of T cell responses to AZD1222 COVID-19 vaccine. Sequenced by immunoSEQ multiplex PCR; TCRdb stores in-frame clones only, minus some. The sample has about 110,000 clones; roughly 87% are singletons. Source: peripheral blood, taken on day 0 of AZD1222 vaccination. The receptors shown here come from an adult in good health.

The chain joins TRBV5-1 to TRBJ1-2, with D perhaps TRBD1 (6 bases). The CDR3 totals 13 residues. The germline V gene encodes CDR1 SGHRS and CDR2 YFSETQ. V lost 2 bases to trimming and J lost 3 bases, with 8 bases between them. In DNA, the CDR3 is TGCGCCAGCAGCTTTTCAGGGGACTATGGCTACACCTTC. This sequence encodes CASSFSGDYGYTF. Variable domain in full (rest from reference TRBV5-1 and TRBJ1-2): KAGVTQTPRYLIKTRGQQVTLSCSPISGHRSVSWYQQTPGQGLQFLFEYFSETQRNKGNFPGRFSGRQFSNSRSEMNVSTLELGDSALYLCASSFSGDYGYTFGSGTRLTVV.

By frequency in the sample, this clone is medium-sized. The chain combines TRBV4-2 with TRBJ2-2; D gene ambiguous. The CDR3 length is 15 residues. V shed 0 bases and J shed 6 bases, with 11 bases lying between them. Per the germline V gene, CDR1 is LGHNA and CDR2 is YNFKEQ. CDR3 nucleotide sequence: TGTGCCAGCAGCCAAGAAGAAGGTTCCGCCGGGGAGCTGTTTTTT. This gives the protein CASSQEEGSAGELFF.

This chain uses TRBV18 with TRBJ2-6; a weak D match, TRBD2 (6 bases). Trimming took 3 bases from V and 0 from J, leaving 15 bases between them. CDR1 is KGHSH, CDR2 LQKENI, per germline. The length of the CDR3 is 18 residues. The CDR3 nucleotides read TGTGCCAGCTCACCGGTGGGGGGACGGAGCTCTGGGGCCAACGTCCTGACTTTC. It codes for CASSPVGGRSSGANVLTF.

This chain connects TRBV6-4 to TRBJ1-1; D gene uncertain. The germline V gene has CDR1 MRHNA and CDR2 SNTAGT. Trimming took 4 bases from V and 3 from J, leaving 27 bases between them. This CDR3 comprises 19 residues. In nucleotides, the CDR3 is TGTGCCAGCAGTGGCTCCGGGTCTCACCGCCCTTCGGTCGACACTGAAGCTTTCTTT. Translated, it gives CASSGSGSHRPSVDTEAFF.

This clone was seen more than once but under ten times. CDR3 sequence: CASSPRGSLNEQFF. The CDR3 DNA sequence: TGTGCCAGCTCACCACGGGGCAGTCTCAATGAGCAGTTCTTC. V usage is TRBV18 and J usage is TRBJ2-1; perhaps TRBD1 as D (5 bases). V was cut by 1 base and J by 6 bases, with 10 bases left in between. Per the germline V gene, CDR1 is KGHSH and CDR2 is LQKENI. The CDR3 loop spans 14 amino acids.

The chain links TRBV13 to TRBJ2-3; D perhaps matches TRBD1 (6 bases). This CDR3 has 14 amino acids. The V gene lost 7 bases and the J gene lost 4 bases, with 15 bases spanning the gap. The germline V gene encodes CDR1 PRHDT and CDR2 FYEKMQ (reference sequence). CDR3 residues: CASNSRGGSDTQYF. In nucleotides, the CDR3 is TGTGCCAGCAACTCGCGAGGGGGATCAGATACGCAGTATTTT.

The J gene is TRBJ2-3, the V gene TRBV19; D uncertain. The germline CDR1 and CDR2 sequences are LNHDA and SQIVND (reference sequence). V was shortened by 3 bases and J by 2 bases, with 9 bases between the two germline ends. CDR3 length: 14 amino acids. The CDR3 sequence: CASSIQWHTDTQYF. In nucleotides, the CDR3 is TGTGCCAGTAGTATCCAGTGGCACACAGATACGCAGTATTTT. The complete variable domain, with remaining parts taken from reference TRBV19 and TRBJ2-3, reads DGGITQSPKYLFRKEGQNVTLSCEQNLNHDAMYWYRQDPGQGLRLIYYSQIVNDFQKGDIAEGYSVSREKKESFPLTVTSAQKNPTAFYLCASSIQWHTDTQYFGPGTRLTVL.

This chain connects TRBV28 to TRBJ1-2; TRBD1 aligns across 10 bases. This CDR3 region has 14 residues. The V segment lost 4 bases and the J segment 7 bases; nucleotides outside the gene matches: 6. The germline gives CDR1 MDHEN, CDR2 SYDVKM. CDR3 sequence (DNA): TGTGCCAGCAGTTCCGACAGGGGGCGGCGTGGCTACACCTTC. This encodes CASSSDRGRRGYTF.

The CDR3 reads CSGGSGGFTDTQYF. CDR3 coding DNA: TGCAGCGGGGGAAGCGGGGGGTTCACAGATACGCAGTATTTT. The chain employs TRBV29-1 and TRBJ2-3, with 9 nucleotides matching TRBD2. CDR1 is SQVTM, CDR2 ANQGSEA, per germline. This CDR3 contains 14 residues. The V segment lost 7 bases and the J segment 2 bases; nucleotides outside the gene matches: 7.

This rearrangement joins TRBV28 to TRBJ1-2; D is possibly TRBD1 (5 bases). The CDR3 totals 14 residues. Trimming cost V 2 bases and J 3 bases, with 10 bases left between them. Germline loops: CDR1 MDHEN, CDR2 SYDVKM. The CDR3 spells CASSLVRDDYGYTF. In nucleotides, the CDR3 is TGTGCCAGCAGTTTAGTCAGGGACGACTATGGCTACACCTTC.

The chain carries TRBV19 and TRBJ2-2; perhaps TRBD1 as D (6 bases). Per the germline V gene, CDR1 is LNHDA and CDR2 is SQIVND (reference sequence). The CDR3 totals 13 residues. The V and J ends lost 6 bases and 6 bases respectively, with 11 bases between them. CDR3 coding DNA: TGTGCCAGTAGCAGGGGCTGGGCCGGGGAGCTGTTTTTT. Protein sequence: CASSRGWAGELFF.

This chain joins TRBV2 and TRBJ1-4, with TRBD1 matching over 7 bases. The V segment lost 7 bases and the J segment 7 bases; nucleotides outside the gene matches: 6. Germline CDR1 and CDR2: SNHLY and FYNNEI. This CDR3 is 13 amino acids long. The CDR3 DNA reads as TGTGCCAGCAAGACAGGGCGGGCTGAAAAACTGTTTTTT. It is translated as CASKTGRAEKLFF.

The rearrangement links TRBV11-2 to TRBJ2-1; no reliable D call. Germline V gene sequence: CDR1 SGHAT, CDR2 FQNNGV. The V end was cut by 0 bases, the J end by 6 bases, with 9 bases between. The CDR3 length is 14 residues. In DNA form, the CDR3 reads TGTGCCAGCAGCTTAGACGTTGGCAGCAATGAGCAGTTCTTC. As protein: CASSLDVGSNEQFF.

The rearrangement uses TRBV5-1 and TRBJ1-3; D is possibly TRBD1 (5 bases). The germline gives CDR1 SGHRS, CDR2 YFSETQ. Trimming left V 4 bases short and J 2 bases short, with 10 bases between. This CDR3 is built from 14 residues. CDR3 DNA sequence: TGCGCCAGCAGCGAACAGGAGCCTGGAAACACCATATATTTT. Translating it yields CASSEQEPGNTIYF. The full variable domain, rest sourced from reference TRBV5-1 and TRBJ1-3, is KAGVTQTPRYLIKTRGQQVTLSCSPISGHRSVSWYQQTPGQGLQFLFEYFSETQRNKGNFPGRFSGRQFSNSRSEMNVSTLELGDSALYLCASSEQEPGNTIYFGEGSWLTVV.

The rearrangement joins TRBV7-2 to TRBJ2-1; TRBD1 agrees at 8 bases. The V gene end was trimmed by 4 bases and the J gene end by 7 bases; junction bases not matched to a gene: 6. The germline V gene has CDR1 SGHTA and CDR2 FQGNSA. CDR3 length equals 14 residues. The CDR3 is CASSSNRGVNEQFF. The CDR3 DNA reads TGTGCCAGCAGCTCCAACAGGGGGGTTAATGAGCAGTTCTTC.